Included here is one T cell receptor beta chain sequence, with context. Its antigen is unidentified. This CDR3 has 16 residues. V lost 1 base to trimming and J lost 4 bases; unmatched junction nucleotides: 8. The germline CDR1 and CDR2 sequences are SGDLS and YYNGEE. Clones were read by immunoSEQ multiplex PCR, and TCRdb kept only the in-frame ones, dropping some. The table records roughly 200,000 clones, approximately 94% of them present only once. This record comes from a study of T cell responses to AZD1222 COVID-19 vaccine. Study-wide results and limits: The study sampled repertoires only after the peak T cell response. A mostly white British donor set with more females was recruited, and clonal diversity was possibly underestimated. Close to half of all spike-specific TCRs reportedly target regions of the variants that are unmutated. Spike regions recognized by vaccine-associated CD4 TCRs spanned the protein, led by 160-218 and 743-854.

The sample consisted of peripheral blood, taken 28 days after the second dose of the MenACWY control vaccine. This chain uses TRBV9 with TRBJ2-1; 7 nucleotides align to TRBD2. The clonotype was recovered from an adult who received the MenACWY meningococcal vaccine as a control. The CDR3 loop reads CASSVFSGGGYNEQFF. As DNA, the CDR3 is TGTGCCAGCAGCGTATTCTCGGGAGGTGGATACAATGAGCAGTTCTTC.